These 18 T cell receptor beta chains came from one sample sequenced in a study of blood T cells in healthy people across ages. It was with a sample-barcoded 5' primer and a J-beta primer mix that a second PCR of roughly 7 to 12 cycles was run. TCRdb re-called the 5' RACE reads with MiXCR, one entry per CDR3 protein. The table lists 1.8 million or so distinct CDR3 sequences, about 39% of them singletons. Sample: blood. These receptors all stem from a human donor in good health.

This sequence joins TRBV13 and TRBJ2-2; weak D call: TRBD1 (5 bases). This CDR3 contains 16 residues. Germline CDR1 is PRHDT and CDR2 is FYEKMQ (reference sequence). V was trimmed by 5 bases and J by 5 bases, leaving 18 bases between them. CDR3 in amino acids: CASSLDPGFGTGELFF. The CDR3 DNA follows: TGTGCCAGCAGCCTCGACCCAGGGTTCGGGACCGGGGAGCTGTTTTTT.

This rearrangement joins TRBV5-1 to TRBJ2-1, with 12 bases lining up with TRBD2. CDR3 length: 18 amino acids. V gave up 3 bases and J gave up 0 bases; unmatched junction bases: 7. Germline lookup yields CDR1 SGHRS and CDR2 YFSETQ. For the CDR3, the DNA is TGCGCCAGCAGCTCGTTAGGACTAGCGGGGCGCTCCTACAATGAGCAGTTCTTC. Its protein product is CASSSLGLAGRSYNEQFF.

Written as DNA, the CDR3 is TGTGCCAGCAGTGACTGGGACCGCTCTGGAAACACCATATATTTT. Translation gives CASSDWDRSGNTIYF. The chain has TRBV28 and TRBJ1-3; perhaps TRBD1 as D (5 bases). The CDR3 is made up of 15 amino acids. Germline V gene sequence: CDR1 MDHEN, CDR2 SYDVKM. V dropped 5 bases and J dropped 0 bases, with 11 bases sitting between them.

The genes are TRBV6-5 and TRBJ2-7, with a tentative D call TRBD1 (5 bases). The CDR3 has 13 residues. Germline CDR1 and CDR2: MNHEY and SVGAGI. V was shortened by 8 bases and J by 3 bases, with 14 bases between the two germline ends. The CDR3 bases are TGTGCCAGCCGATGCAGGGAAGACTACGAGCAGTACTTC. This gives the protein CASRCREDYEQYF.

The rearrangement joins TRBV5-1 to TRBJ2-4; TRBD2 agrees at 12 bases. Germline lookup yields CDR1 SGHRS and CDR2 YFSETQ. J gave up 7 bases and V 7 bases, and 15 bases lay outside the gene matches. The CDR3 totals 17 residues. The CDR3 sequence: CASSPSGGAYRSNIQYF. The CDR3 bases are TGCGCCAGCTCTCCTAGCGGGGGGGCCTATAGGAGTAACATTCAGTACTTC.

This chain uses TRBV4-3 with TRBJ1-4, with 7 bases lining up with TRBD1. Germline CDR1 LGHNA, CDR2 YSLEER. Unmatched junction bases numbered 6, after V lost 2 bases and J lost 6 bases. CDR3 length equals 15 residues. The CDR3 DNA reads TGCGCCAGCAGCCAACTGGACAGGATGGATGAAAAACTGTTTTTT. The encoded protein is CASSQLDRMDEKLFF.

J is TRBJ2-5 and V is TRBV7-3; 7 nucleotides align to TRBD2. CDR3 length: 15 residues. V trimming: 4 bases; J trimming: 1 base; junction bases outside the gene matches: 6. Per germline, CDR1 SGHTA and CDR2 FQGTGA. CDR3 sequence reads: CASSSGTTLQETQYF. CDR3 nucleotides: TGTGCCAGCAGCTCCGGGACTACACTCCAAGAGACCCAGTACTTC.

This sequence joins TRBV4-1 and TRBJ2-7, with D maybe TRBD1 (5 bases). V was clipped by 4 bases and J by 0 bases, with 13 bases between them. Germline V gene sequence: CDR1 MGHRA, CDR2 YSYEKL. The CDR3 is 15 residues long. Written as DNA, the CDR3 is TGCGCCAGCAGCCGACGGACACAGAGCTCCTACGAGCAGTACTTC. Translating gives CASSRRTQSSYEQYF.

The CDR3 DNA follows: TGCAGTGCTACCCGGGCTGAAGCTTTCTTT. As protein: CSATRAEAFF. The rearrangement joins TRBV20-1 to TRBJ1-1; D is ambiguous. Trimming shortened V by 4 bases and J by 6 bases, and 6 bases separated the two germline ends. The CDR3 runs to 10 residues. CDR1 and CDR2 (germline): DFQATT, SNEGSKA (reference sequence).

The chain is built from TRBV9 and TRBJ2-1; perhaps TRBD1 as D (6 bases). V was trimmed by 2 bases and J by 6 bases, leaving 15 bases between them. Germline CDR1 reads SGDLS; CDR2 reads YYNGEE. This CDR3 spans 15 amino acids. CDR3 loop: CASSVARGFFNEQFF. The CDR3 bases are TGTGCCAGCAGCGTCGCCAGGGGATTTTTCAATGAGCAGTTCTTC.

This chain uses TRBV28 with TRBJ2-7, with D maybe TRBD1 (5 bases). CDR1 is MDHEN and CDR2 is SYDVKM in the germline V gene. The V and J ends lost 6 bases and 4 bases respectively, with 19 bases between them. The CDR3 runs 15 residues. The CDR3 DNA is TGTGCCAGCAGCTCACAGGCCTCCCGGTTTTACGAGCAGTACTTC. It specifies CASSSQASRFYEQYF.

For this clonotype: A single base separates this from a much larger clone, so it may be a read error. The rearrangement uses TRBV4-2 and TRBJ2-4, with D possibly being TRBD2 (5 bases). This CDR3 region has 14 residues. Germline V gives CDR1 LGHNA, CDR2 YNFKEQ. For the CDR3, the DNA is TGTGCCGGCAGCCAAGATCGGGGTCAAAACATTCAGTACTTC. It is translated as CAGSQDRGQNIQYF.

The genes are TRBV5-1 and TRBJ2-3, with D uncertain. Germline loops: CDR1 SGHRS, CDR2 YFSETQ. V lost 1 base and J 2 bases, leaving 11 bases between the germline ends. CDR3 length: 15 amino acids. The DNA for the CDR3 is TGCGCCAGCAGCTTGAGGGATGGGATCACAGATACGCAGTATTTT. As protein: CASSLRDGITDTQYF. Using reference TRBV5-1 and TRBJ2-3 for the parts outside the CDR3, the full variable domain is KAGVTQTPRYLIKTRGQQVTLSCSPISGHRSVSWYQQTPGQGLQFLFEYFSETQRNKGNFPGRFSGRQFSNSRSEMNVSTLELGDSALYLCASSLRDGITDTQYFGPGTRLTVL.

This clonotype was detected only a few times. The CDR3 reads CASRETVYGYTF. The CDR3, as DNA: TGTGCCAGCAGGGAGACAGTATATGGCTACACCTTC. This sequence joins TRBV6-1 and TRBJ1-2, with a weak D call TRBD1 (5 bases). This CDR3 has 12 amino acids. The V gene lost 6 bases and the J gene lost 5 bases, with 10 bases spanning the gap. Germline CDR1 reads MNHNS; CDR2 reads SASEGT.

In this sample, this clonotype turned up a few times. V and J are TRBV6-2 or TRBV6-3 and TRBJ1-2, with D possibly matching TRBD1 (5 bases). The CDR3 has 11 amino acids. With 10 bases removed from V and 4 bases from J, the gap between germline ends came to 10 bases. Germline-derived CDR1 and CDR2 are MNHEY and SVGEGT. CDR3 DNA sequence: TGTGCCACCCGGGACCTCTATGGCTACACCTTC. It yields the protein CATRDLYGYTF.

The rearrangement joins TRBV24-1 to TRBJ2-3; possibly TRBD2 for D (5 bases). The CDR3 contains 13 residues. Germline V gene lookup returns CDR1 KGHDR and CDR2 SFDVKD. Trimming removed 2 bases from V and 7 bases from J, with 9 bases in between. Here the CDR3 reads CATSDSGVYTQYF. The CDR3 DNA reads TGTGCCACCAGTGATTCCGGGGTATATACGCAGTATTTT.

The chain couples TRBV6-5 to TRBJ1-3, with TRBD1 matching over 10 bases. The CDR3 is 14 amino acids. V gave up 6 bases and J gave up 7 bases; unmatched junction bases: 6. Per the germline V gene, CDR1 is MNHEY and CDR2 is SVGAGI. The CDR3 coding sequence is TGTGCCAGCAGCCGGGACAGGGGACGGAACACCATATATTTT. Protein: CASSRDRGRNTIYF.

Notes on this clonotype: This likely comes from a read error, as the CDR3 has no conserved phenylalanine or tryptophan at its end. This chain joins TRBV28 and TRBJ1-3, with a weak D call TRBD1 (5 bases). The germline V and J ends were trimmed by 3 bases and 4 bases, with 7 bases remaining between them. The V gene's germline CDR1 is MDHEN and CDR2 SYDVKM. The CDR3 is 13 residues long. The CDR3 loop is CASSFRGGNTIYV. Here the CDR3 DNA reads TGTGCCAGCAGTTTCCGGGGGGGAAACACCATATATGTT.